These 18 T cell receptor beta chains were all obtained from the same sample, sequenced in a study of blood T cell repertoires in COVID-19. Repertoires were generated with immunoSEQ multiplex PCR, while TCRdb's copy carries only in-frame clones and drops some. The profile covers over 200,000 clones, with around 85% appearing a single time and 1.9% taken by the ten largest. The sample taken for sequencing was PBMCs or T cells enriched from blood (not recorded which). The receptors derive from a woman aged 50 to 60 who had recovered from COVID-19.

Regarding this clone: The sample contains more than one DNA sequence encoding this CDR3. The V and J genes are TRBV28 and TRBJ2-7; D might be TRBD2 (5 bases). The germline V gene has CDR1 MDHEN and CDR2 SYDVKM. Trimming cost V 2 bases and J 0 bases, with 5 bases left between them. The CDR3 consists of 13 residues. The CDR3 nucleotides are TGTGCCAGCAGTTTAGAGGGCTCCTACGAGCAGTACTTC. Protein sequence: CASSLEGSYEQYF.

J is TRBJ1-3 and V is TRBV3-1 (or the pseudogene TRBV3-2); D might be TRBD1 (5 bases). The germline CDR1 and CDR2 sequences are LGHDT and YNNKEL (reference sequence). CDR3 length: 15 residues. V was trimmed by 1 base and J by 2 bases, leaving 9 bases between them. The CDR3, as DNA: TGTGCCAGCAGCCAAGCTAAAGGGGCTGGAAACACCATATATTTT. Residues: CASSQAKGAGNTIYF.

The gene calls are TRBV4-1 and TRBJ2-7, with no clear D. The germline gives CDR1 MGHRA, CDR2 YSYEKL. The V end lost 0 bases, the J end lost 1 base, and 13 bases lay between the germline ends. The CDR3 extends over 16 amino acids. The CDR3 bases are TGCGCCAGCAGCCAAGAGTACAAGTCTTCGTCCTACGAGCAGTACTTC. Translation gives CASSQEYKSSSYEQYF.

The chain links TRBV9 to TRBJ2-3; 9 bases match TRBD1. The junction had 13 bases not matched to a gene; V was cut back by 8 bases and J by 3 bases. CDR1 is SGDLS, CDR2 YYNGEE, per germline. This CDR3 region has 16 residues. In DNA, the CDR3 is TGTGCCAGTTCCGGGACAGGGACCTCATTTACAGATACGCAGTATTTT. It is translated as CASSGTGTSFTDTQYF.

The rearrangement uses TRBV7-9 and TRBJ2-1, with D possibly matching TRBD2 (6 bases). This CDR3 comprises 15 residues. The V gene lost 3 bases and the J gene lost 6 bases, with 15 bases spanning the gap. Germline V gene sequence: CDR1 SEHNR, CDR2 FQNEAQ (reference sequence). The CDR3 loop is CASSFIGRRVNEQFF. CDR3 DNA sequence: TGTGCCAGCAGCTTTATAGGAAGGAGGGTCAATGAGCAGTTCTTC.

This clone was picked up a small number of times. The rearrangement uses TRBV10-3 and TRBJ1-5; D is undetermined. V lost 0 bases, J lost 4 bases, and 13 bases lay in between. The CDR3 is 16 amino acids. Per germline, CDR1 ENHRY and CDR2 SYGVKD. The CDR3 region is CAISESMGSSNQPQHF. CDR3 sequence (DNA): TGTGCCATCAGTGAGTCGATGGGCAGCTCAAATCAGCCCCAGCATTTT.

The chain uses TRBV7-9 and TRBJ2-1; 11 bases align to TRBD2. Germline-derived CDR1 and CDR2 are SEHNR and FQNEAQ (reference sequence). The CDR3 sequence is 16 residues long. Trimming at V came to 3 bases and at J to 4 bases, leaving 5 bases not matched to a gene. The CDR3 DNA reads as TGTGCCAGCAGCTTCTTTAGCGGGAGGGGATACAATGAGCAGTTCTTC. It codes for CASSFFSGRGYNEQFF.

This chain links TRBV5-5 with TRBJ2-4; TRBD2 aligns across 8 bases. The CDR3 has 14 amino acids. V lost 4 bases to trimming and J lost 6 bases; unmatched junction nucleotides: 6. CDR1 is SGHKS, CDR2 YYEKEE, per germline (reference sequence). The chain's CDR3 is CASSLLAAVNIQYF. The CDR3, as DNA: TGTGCCAGCAGCCTACTAGCGGCAGTAAACATTCAGTACTTC.

This chain connects TRBV6-5 to TRBJ2-2, with a weak D call TRBD1 (6 bases). Trimming left V 10 bases short and J 7 bases short, with 22 bases between. Germline V gives CDR1 MNHEY, CDR2 SVGAGI. This CDR3 comprises 15 residues. The DNA of the CDR3 is TGTGCCACCGGTAGGGACATTAATCGAGGCGGGGAGCTGTTTTTT. Protein product: CATGRDINRGGELFF.

The chain is built from TRBV27 and TRBJ1-6, with 7 nucleotides matching TRBD1. Germline CDR1 and CDR2: MNHEY and SMNVEV (reference sequence). This CDR3 comprises 15 residues. Trimming at V came to 6 bases and at J to 2 bases, leaving 4 bases not matched to a gene. The CDR3 reads CASSQTGAYNSPLHF. CDR3 DNA sequence: TGTGCCAGCAGCCAAACAGGGGCCTATAATTCACCCCTCCACTTT.

This chain links TRBV27 with TRBJ2-1, with 11 bases that match TRBD2. The V segment lost 4 bases and the J segment 4 bases; nucleotides outside the gene matches: 6. This CDR3 has 16 amino acids. Germline values: CDR1 MNHEY, CDR2 SMNVEV (reference sequence). In DNA, the CDR3 is TGTGCCAGCAGTTCCTCCCTAGCGGGGGGTTACAATGAGCAGTTCTTC. It codes for CASSSSLAGGYNEQFF.

V is TRBV6-5 and J is TRBJ2-7, with 7 positions matching TRBD1. The CDR3 has 13 amino acids. J lost 5 bases, V lost 6 bases, and 7 bases had no gene match. From germline, CDR1 is MNHEY and CDR2 SVGAGI. CDR3 DNA sequence: TGTGCCAGCAGGGAGACAGGGTGGAACGAGCAGTACTTC. Encoded protein: CASRETGWNEQYF.

This chain connects TRBV9 to TRBJ2-3; D not certain. The length of the CDR3 is 15 residues. V lost 0 bases, J lost 5 bases, and 13 bases lay in between. Germline CDR1 is SGDLS and CDR2 is YYNGEE. CDR3 amino acids: CASSVGVQRGDTQYF. The CDR3 bases are TGTGCCAGCAGCGTAGGCGTCCAGCGAGGAGATACGCAGTATTTT. Full variable domain (outside the CDR3, taken from reference TRBV9 and TRBJ2-3): DSGVTQTPKHLITATGQRVTLRCSPRSGDLSVYWYQQSLDQGLQFLIQYYNGEERAKGNILERFSAQQFPDLHSELNLSSLELGDSALYFCASSVGVQRGDTQYFGPGTRLTVL.

This clone has just one count. The J gene is TRBJ2-3, the V gene TRBV7-9, with TRBD2 matching 9 bases. CDR1 is SEHNR, CDR2 FQNEAQ, per germline (reference sequence). This CDR3 contains 16 residues. Losses at the gene ends were 0 bases for V and 5 bases for J; bases not matched to a gene: 6. The CDR3: CASSLAGGRALDTQYF. CDR3 bases: TGTGCCAGCAGCTTAGCCGGCGGGAGGGCCCTAGATACGCAGTATTTT. The entire variable domain, with the rest obtained from reference TRBV7-9 and TRBJ2-3, is as follows: DTGVSQNPRHKITKRGQNVTFRCDPISEHNRLYWYRQTLGQGPEFLTYFQNEAQLEKSRLLSDRFSAERPKGSFSTLEIQRTEQGDSAMYLCASSLAGGRALDTQYFGPGTRLTVL.

V and J are TRBV18 and TRBJ2-7; 11 bases are shared with TRBD1. Germline values: CDR1 KGHSH, CDR2 LQKENI. The V and J ends lost 6 bases and 5 bases, in that order; junction bases with no gene match: 6. The CDR3 is 14 amino acids. The CDR3 DNA is TGTGCCAGCTCCTCCGGGACAGGGGGAAACGAGCAGTACTTC. Protein: CASSSGTGGNEQYF. The full variable domain, its missing parts supplied by reference TRBV18 and TRBJ2-7, is NAGVMQNPRHLVRRRGQEARLRCSPMKGHSHVYWYRQLPEEGLKFMVYLQKENIIDESGMPKERFSAEFPKEGPSILRIQQVVRGDSAAYFCASSSGTGGNEQYFGPGTRLTVT.

This clone was seen more than once but under ten times. This chain joins TRBV5-1 and TRBJ2-6; D may be TRBD2 (5 bases). The CDR3 is 17 amino acids. Trimming left V 0 bases short and J 0 bases short, with 10 bases between. Germline-derived CDR1 and CDR2 are SGHRS and YFSETQ. The CDR3 DNA reads as TGCGCCAGCAGCTTGGACGTGGGGAGCTCTGGGGCCAACGTCCTGACTTTC. This sequence encodes CASSLDVGSSGANVLTF. The full variable domain, rest sourced from reference TRBV5-1 and TRBJ2-6, is KAGVTQTPRYLIKTRGQQVTLSCSPISGHRSVSWYQQTPGQGLQFLFEYFSETQRNKGNFPGRFSGRQFSNSRSEMNVSTLELGDSALYLCASSLDVGSSGANVLTFGAGSRLTVL.

This rearrangement joins TRBV6-1 to TRBJ1-2; TRBD1 matches at 11 bases. The germline V gene encodes CDR1 MNHNS and CDR2 SASEGT. J lost 4 bases, V lost 2 bases, and 3 bases had no gene match. This CDR3 region has 15 residues. The CDR3 spells CASSEWTGGGYGYTF. The DNA for the CDR3 is TGTGCCAGCAGTGAATGGACAGGGGGCGGCTATGGCTACACCTTC.

The V gene is TRBV29-1, the J gene TRBJ1-1; unclear D gene. V was pared by 6 bases and J by 10 bases, with 15 bases between. Germline CDR1 reads SQVTM; CDR2 reads ANQGSEA. The CDR3 is made up of 11 amino acids. In DNA, the CDR3 is TGCAGCGTAGCGGGAGGACCTGGAGCTTTCTTT. It codes for CSVAGGPGAFF.